The T cell receptor beta chain described here comes from a study of T-cell reconstitution after alpha-beta-depleted transplantation in children listed by TCRdb under 2016. Regarding the study in general: Using TCR repertoire profiling, the study quantitatively followed how T-cell immune reconstitution unfolded in children after TCRalphabeta/CD19-depleted allogeneic hematopoietic cell transplantation.

The CDR3 contains 13 residues, cysteine and phenylalanine counted. The CDR3 DNA has 39 bases and is translated from base 1. As encoded in the germline V gene, CDR1 is SGHNT while CDR2 is YENEEA. The germline ends are 8 bases apart after V is trimmed by 2 bases and J by 4 bases. The protocol used for the library was PCR. The sample was run on an Illumina HiSeq 2500. Molecular barcoding was employed in the preparation of TCR libraries, with unique molecular identifiers being used to normalize TCRbeta repertoire quantification. TCRdb reanalyzed the raw reads on its own, using fastp at Q25 for trimming and MiXCR for clone calling, and kept in-frame beta chains. One record per CDR3 amino acid sequence lists the most common genes and DNA. This sample holds about 200,000 distinct CDR3 sequences; just over 14% were observed only once. The ten biggest clones cover around 13% of the sample. Worth noting for this clonotype: The specificity of this receptor is unknown. It has no much larger one-base neighbor in the sample; base qualities were not kept.

The input for sequencing was PBMCs from the stem cell graft donor, taken from the stem cell graft. The clonotype originates from a human donor who donated a stem cell graft to a child with acute lymphoblastic leukemia. Rearrangement joined TRBV11-3 to TRBJ2-5; the D segment cannot be called with confidence. CDR3 region: CASSLPGLETQYF. The nucleotides read TGTGCCAGCAGCTTACCAGGTCTAGAGACCCAGTACTTC.